Below are 32 T cell receptor beta chains sequenced from a single sample in a study of tumor-infiltrating lymphocytes in oesophageal squamous cell carcinoma. One entry per CDR3 protein, called by TCRdb with MiXCR from the PCR reads. Of tens of thousands of distinct CDR3 sequences detected, 30% to 40% appear once; the ten largest clones hold 20% to 25%. The material sequenced was esophageal tumor tissue. These receptors were taken from a male donor with esophageal squamous cell carcinoma.

This clonotype has at least ten counts. The rearrangement joins TRBV27 to TRBJ2-3; D not certain. This CDR3 spans 12 amino acids. Germline CDR1 and CDR2: MNHEY and SMNVEV (reference sequence). Trimming left V 3 bases short and J 6 bases short, with 7 bases between. The CDR3 DNA sequence: TGTGCCAGCAGTTTTATGGGCGATACGCAGTATTTT. Translation gives CASSFMGDTQYF.

A few counts support this clonotype. Mismatch with germline at one junction end may stem from a read error. This chain connects TRBV7-3 to TRBJ2-5, with 13 nucleotides matching TRBD2. This CDR3 spans 15 amino acids. CDR1 is SGHTA, CDR2 FQGTGA, per germline. In DNA form, the CDR3 reads TGTGCCAGCAGCTCGACCACCGGACTAGCGGGAGTGATGTTCTTC. It specifies CASSSTTGLAGVMFF.

Many counts were recorded for this clonotype. The chain links TRBV7-9 to TRBJ1-3, with D unclear. Deletions cut 5 bases from V and 4 bases from J, with 9 bases between. There are 13 residues in the CDR3. Germline-derived CDR1 and CDR2 are SEHNR and FQNEAQ (reference sequence). In DNA, the CDR3 is TGTGCCAGCAGCCTCAACCCGGGAAACACCATATATTTT. Translating it yields CASSLNPGNTIYF.

There are a few counts of this clonotype. The chain uses TRBV9 and TRBJ2-5, with D perhaps TRBD2 (7 bases). Trimming pared 0 bases from V and 5 bases from J, leaving 20 bases between. The germline V gene encodes CDR1 SGDLS and CDR2 YYNGEE. The CDR3 is 17 amino acids. CDR3 sequence (DNA): TGTGCCAGCAGCGTAGGTACCCTGGGGGGGGGGCTCGAGACCCAGTACTTC. This translates into CASSVGTLGGGLETQYF.

This clonotype was seen at least ten times. A much larger clone is a single base away; this may be a read error. The CDR3 sequence: CASSLFSYNEQYF. The CDR3 DNA follows: TGTGCCAGCAGCCTTTTCTCCTACAATGAGCAGTACTTC. This chain connects TRBV27 to TRBJ2-1; D call uncertain. The DNA end is more similar to TRBJ2-7, so the J call may be wrong. CDR1 is MNHEY, CDR2 SMNVEV, per germline (reference sequence). The CDR3 has 13 amino acids.

This clonotype was observed a few times. A read error may be the cause here, since a much bigger clone is one base away. The chain recombines TRBV27 with TRBJ2-7; 8 bases are a match to TRBD2. This CDR3 is 16 amino acids long. The J segment lost 7 bases and the V segment lost 5 bases, leaving 16 bases of the junction unmatched. The germline V gene has CDR1 MNHEY and CDR2 SMNVEV (reference sequence). CDR3 amino acids: CASSLTSGALYNEQYF. The CDR3 nucleotides are TGTGCCAGCAGTCTCACTAGCGGAGCACTCTACAATGAGCAGTACTTC.

With regard to this clonotype: The germline gene is not matched at one end of the junction; a read error may be the cause. This CDR3 reads CASFLSGTVRMPTFRF. For the CDR3, the DNA is TGTGCCAGCTTTTTATCCGGGACAGTAAGAATGCCCACCTTTCGGTTC. This chain uses TRBV12-3 or TRBV12-4 with TRBJ2-4, with 7 bases aligning to TRBD1. The length of the CDR3 is 16 residues.

In its sample, this clonotype is medium-sized. V gene TRBV6-1 combines with J gene TRBJ2-1; weak D call: TRBD2 (6 bases). Germline CDR1 reads MNHNS; CDR2 reads SASEGT. This CDR3 contains 16 residues. V lost 0 bases to trimming and J lost 4 bases, with 13 bases between them. As DNA, the CDR3 is TGTGCCAGCAGTGAAGCGGGGGGTTTGGGGTACAATGAGCAGTTCTTC. This sequence encodes CASSEAGGLGYNEQFF.

This clonotype is labeled as medium-sized. The rearrangement joins TRBV7-9 to TRBJ2-3, with no clear D. The V gene lost 7 bases and the J gene lost 2 bases, with 13 bases spanning the gap. The germline gives CDR1 SEHNR, CDR2 FQNEAQ (reference sequence). This CDR3 has 14 residues. CDR3 in amino acids: CASTGGGNTDTQYF. CDR3 sequence (DNA): TGTGCCAGCACCGGTGGTGGCAACACAGATACGCAGTATTTT. Complete variable domain (other parts from reference TRBV7-9 and TRBJ2-3): DTGVSQNPRHKITKRGQNVTFRCDPISEHNRLYWYRQTLGQGPEFLTYFQNEAQLEKSRLLSDRFSAERPKGSFSTLEIQRTEQGDSAMYLCASTGGGNTDTQYFGPGTRLTVL.

The chain has TRBV7-2 and TRBJ2-3, with 13 bases identical to TRBD2. The length of the CDR3 is 16 residues. In germline, CDR1 is SGHTA, CDR2 FQGNSA. The V and J ends lost 6 bases and 4 bases, in that order; junction bases with no gene match: 7. The CDR3 DNA sequence: TGTGCCAGCAGGGCTACTAGCGGGGGGGCCCCAGATACGCAGTATTTT. It specifies CASRATSGGAPDTQYF.

This clonotype was observed many times. The chain is built from TRBV27 and TRBJ2-5; TRBD2 agrees at 11 bases. The CDR3 covers 14 residues. Losses at the gene ends were 9 bases for V and 5 bases for J; bases not matched to a gene: 8. In germline, CDR1 is MNHEY, CDR2 SMNVEV (reference sequence). The CDR3 DNA is TGTGCCAGTTTAGCGGGGGGGCGGGGGGAGACCCAGTACTTC. Translation gives CASLAGGRGETQYF.

The J gene is TRBJ2-1, the V gene TRBV10-1; D may be TRBD2 (6 bases). V lost 6 bases and J 0 bases, leaving 12 bases between the germline ends. Germline V lookup: CDR1 WNHNN, CDR2 SYGVQD (reference sequence). The CDR3 spans 15 residues. The CDR3 loop reads CASSRDLSSYNEQFF. CDR3 nucleotide sequence: TGCGCCAGCAGCCGGGACTTGAGCTCCTACAATGAGCAGTTCTTC.

A word on this clonotype: A read error is likely, as this CDR3 ends without the conserved phenylalanine or tryptophan. Because the CDR3's place on the DNA is in doubt, the DNA is left out and the CDR3 is given as listed by TCRdb. This chain joins TRBV10-1 and TRBJ1-1; the D call of TRBD1 is as the table states it, not checked on the DNA. Germline-derived CDR1 and CDR2 are WNHNN and SYGVQD (reference sequence). The CDR3 is 16 residues long, ends included. CDR3 loop: CASNDRVSKRPSTSAP.

By share of the sample, this clonotype is medium-sized. This chain uses TRBV12-3 or TRBV12-4 with TRBJ2-3; 7 nucleotides match TRBD2. This CDR3 comprises 15 residues. J gave up 4 bases and V 1 base, and 5 bases lay outside the gene matches. The CDR3 loop is CASSLGGSGADTQYF. The CDR3 nucleotides are TGTGCCAGCAGTTTAGGCGGGAGTGGCGCAGATACGCAGTATTTT.

This clonotype is labeled medium-sized (0.01 to 0.1%). This chain joins TRBV7-8 and TRBJ1-5; maybe TRBD1 (6 bases). CDR1 is SGHVS and CDR2 is FQNEAQ in the germline V gene. The ends were cut back, 2 bases at V and 2 bases at J, with 16 bases in the middle. The length of the CDR3 is 17 residues. CDR3 in amino acids: CASSLLIWGPGNQPQHF. CDR3 sequence (DNA): TGTGCCAGCAGCTTATTAATCTGGGGGCCCGGCAATCAGCCCCAGCATTTT.

V gene TRBV7-3 combines with J gene TRBJ2-1; 8 nucleotides match TRBD1. There are 13 residues in the CDR3. Germline-derived CDR1 and CDR2 are SGHTA and FQGTGA. With 4 bases clipped from V and 10 bases from J, the junction kept 6 bases outside the gene matches. CDR3 protein: CASSSPDREEQFF. The CDR3 nucleotides are TGTGCCAGCAGCTCCCCGGACAGGGAAGAGCAGTTCTTC.

This chain joins TRBV7-6 and TRBJ2-7; tentatively, D is TRBD2 (6 bases). The DNA end favors TRBJ2-1, so the J call may be wrong. The CDR3 totals 14 residues. From germline, CDR1 is SGHVS and CDR2 FNYEAQ. This CDR3 is CASSGLSLFDEQFF. The CDR3 coding sequence is TGTGCCAGCAGCGGACTATCCCTTTTCGATGAGCAGTTCTTC.

This clonotype appeared once. The chain is built from TRBV11-1 and TRBJ2-3, with D maybe TRBD2 (7 bases). Trimming pared 1 base from V and 0 bases from J, leaving 11 bases between. Germline V gene data show CDR1 as SGHAT and CDR2 as FQDESV (reference sequence). This CDR3 region has 16 residues. The CDR3 coding sequence is TGTGCCAGCAGCTTAGACGGGGGGCTAAGCACAGATACGCAGTATTTT. Protein sequence: CASSLDGGLSTDTQYF.

This chain uses TRBV7-2 with TRBJ2-1; D might be TRBD1 (6 bases). Germline V gene data show CDR1 as SGHTA and CDR2 as FQGNSA. V was trimmed by 3 bases and J by 8 bases, leaving 11 bases between them. This CDR3 contains 13 residues. The CDR3 DNA reads TGTGCCAGCAGCTTGTCCAAGGGGGATGAGCAGTTCTTC. Translation: CASSLSKGDEQFF.

V is TRBV6-2 or TRBV6-3 and J is TRBJ2-3; D may correspond to TRBD1 or TRBD2 (6 bases each). Near its end, the DNA agrees better with TRBJ2-1, so the J call may be wrong. In germline, CDR1 is MNHEY, CDR2 SVGEGT. CDR3 length: 13 residues. Written as DNA, the CDR3 is TGTGCCAGCAGTGCCATGAGGGGGGCTGAGCAGTTCTTC. This encodes CASSAMRGAEQFF.

CDR3 loop: CAWSGQGYNEQFF. The CDR3 nucleotides read TGTGCCTGGAGTGGGCAGGGTTACAATGAGCAGTTCTTC. The rearrangement joins TRBV30 to TRBJ2-5; the D gene is possibly TRBD1 (5 bases). The J call may be in error: the DNA end matches TRBJ2-1 better. This CDR3 is built from 13 residues. Germline CDR1 reads GTSNPN; CDR2 reads SVGIG (reference sequence).

In this sample, this clonotype turned up many times. V gene TRBV19 combines with J gene TRBJ2-5; 11 bases are shared with TRBD2. Unmatched junction bases numbered 6, after V lost 5 bases and J lost 7 bases. Per the germline V gene, CDR1 is LNHDA and CDR2 is SQIVND (reference sequence). The CDR3 is 14 amino acids. The CDR3 bases are TGTGCCAGTAGTTATAGCGGGGGGGGCGGGACCCAGTACTTC. Residues: CASSYSGGGGTQYF.

In the case of this clonotype: The CDR3 carries no conserved terminal phenylalanine or tryptophan, so it likely arises from a read error. The DNA is omitted, as the CDR3 cannot be located on it reliably, and the CDR3 follows TCRdb's listing. V is TRBV7-9 and J is TRBJ2-1; the D call in the table, TRBD2, was not verified against the DNA. From its first to its last residue, the CDR3 has 15 amino acids. Germline CDR1 is SEHNR and CDR2 is FQNEAQ (reference sequence). The CDR3 loop is CASSLQTATPEYFGN.

The chain joins TRBV10-2 to TRBJ2-5; TRBD1 is a possible D gene (5 bases). The J call could be wrong; TRBJ2-7 is a better fit for the DNA end. The germline V gene has CDR1 WSHSY and CDR2 SAAADI. The CDR3 spans 13 residues. The CDR3 loop reads CASAPGSLYEQYF. CDR3 bases: TGCGCCAGCGCCCCAGGGTCTCTCTACGAGCAGTACTTC.

With regard to this clonotype: Because the CDR3 is missing its conserved closing phenylalanine or tryptophan, this is likely a read error. The DNA is left out, because the CDR3 cannot be placed on it with certainty; the CDR3 is given as TCRdb lists it. This rearrangement joins TRBV6-6 to TRBJ1-1; the D call in the table, TRBD1, was not verified against the DNA. Per the germline V gene, CDR1 is MNHNY and CDR2 is SVGAGI (reference sequence). The CDR3 totals 17 residues, both ends included. The CDR3 loop reads CASSYPGQPKTFSTSGQ.

In its sample, this clonotype was seen once. This CDR3 fails to terminate in the conserved phenylalanine or tryptophan, so it likely reflects a read error. The DNA is omitted, as the CDR3 cannot be located on it reliably, and the CDR3 follows TCRdb's listing. The chain carries TRBV12-3 or TRBV12-4 and TRBJ2-1; the table names TRBD2, a call not compared with the DNA. A total of 17 residues make up the CDR3, ends included. The CDR3 loop is CASSSNTGGMGPLHFGN.

This clonotype was picked up a small number of times. This could be a read error, since a much larger clone is one nucleotide away. This rearrangement joins TRBV11-1 to TRBJ2-7; weak D call: TRBD2 (6 bases). CDR3 length: 12 amino acids. Germline-derived CDR1 and CDR2 are SGHAT and FQDESV (reference sequence). With 0 bases removed from V and 9 bases from J, the gap between germline ends came to 9 bases. The CDR3 sequence: CASSLARLGQYF. The CDR3 DNA follows: TGTGCCAGCAGCTTAGCGCGACTAGGGCAGTACTTC.

A word on this clonotype: The CDR3 carries no conserved terminal phenylalanine or tryptophan, so it likely arises from a read error. The DNA is left out, because the CDR3 cannot be placed on it with certainty; the CDR3 is given as TCRdb lists it. J is TRBJ2-5 and V is TRBV28; the table calls TRBD2, which could not be checked here. From germline, CDR1 is MDHEN and CDR2 SYDVKM. Ends included, the CDR3 has 14 residues. CDR3: CASSFLNSPLHFGN.

The rearrangement links TRBV27 to TRBJ2-1, with D uncertain. V was trimmed by 7 bases and J by 9 bases, leaving 16 bases between them. This CDR3 is built from 13 residues. Germline CDR1 is MNHEY and CDR2 is SMNVEV (reference sequence). CDR3 DNA: TGTGCCAGCACCCCGGGCCGACTTGGTGAGCAGTTCTTC. The encoded protein is CASTPGRLGEQFF.

Note on this clonotype: The CDR3 end shows no conserved phenylalanine or tryptophan, and so a read error is likely. Because the CDR3's place on the DNA is in doubt, the DNA is left out and the CDR3 is given as listed by TCRdb. This chain connects TRBV24-1 to TRBJ1-1; the D call in the table, TRBD1, was not verified against the DNA. The CDR3 is 14 amino acids long, termini counted. Per germline, CDR1 KGHDR and CDR2 SFDVKD. CDR3: CATSDLKPIPPSVR.

J is TRBJ1-5 and V is TRBV27; no reliable D call. The CDR3 extends over 13 amino acids. V was clipped by 0 bases and J by 11 bases, with 11 bases between them. Germline CDR1 is MNHEY and CDR2 is SMNVEV (reference sequence). This CDR3 is CASSLSVQMAQHF. The CDR3 coding sequence is TGTGCCAGCAGTTTATCCGTACAAATGGCCCAGCATTTT.

The V gene is TRBV20-1, the J gene TRBJ2-1, with TRBD2 matching 12 bases. V lost 6 bases to trimming and J lost 5 bases; unmatched junction nucleotides: 8. Germline V gene sequence: CDR1 DFQATT, CDR2 SNEGSKA (reference sequence). The CDR3 contains 15 residues. CDR3 nucleotide sequence: TGCAGTGCGATCTCGACTAGCGGGGGCCACAATGAGCAGTTCTTC. This gives the protein CSAISTSGGHNEQFF.